The rows below give T cell receptor beta chains drawn from one sample of a study of blood T cell repertoires in COVID-19. TCRdb's copy holds only in-frame clones and misses some; the assay was immunoSEQ multiplex PCR. The table has about 220,000 clones, approximately 83% seen once; the top ten hold 2.5% to 3.5%. The sequenced sample was peripheral blood. These receptors all stem from a woman in her 30s who had recovered from COVID-19. Both conserved end residues are trimmed from each CDR3. The order of the fields is J gene, V gene, CDR3 protein.

TRBJ2-5 TRBV2 ASSGGPYQETQY
TRBJ2-2 TRBV7-2 ASSLWGLNGELF
TRBJ1-1 TRBV4-3 ASSQSQGKINTEAF
TRBJ2-3 TRBV11-2 ASSMGLAGRGTDTQY
TRBJ2-5 TRBV7-3 ASSLGPQETQY
TRBJ1-5 TRBV12-3/TRBV12-4 ASSLRENQPQH
TRBJ2-1 TRBV15 ATRVAGEANEQF
TRBJ2-1 TRBV29-1 SVDPRRQNNEQF
TRBJ1-1 TRBV7-9 ASSSGQVHTEAF
TRBJ2-1 TRBV7-9 ASSAGEREF
TRBJ1-1 TRBV13 ASSADSSTEAF
TRBJ2-7 TRBV5-1 ASSPDSSYEQY
TRBJ2-2 TRBV9 ASSVNWGGATGELF
TRBJ2-5 TRBV6-1 ASSDLGVGETQY
TRBJ2-3 TRBV24-1 ATSDGTGHLDTDTQY
TRBJ2-7 TRBV5-1 ASSLGSGGSYEQY
TRBJ2-5 TRBV4-1 ASSQVAGGRETQY
TRBJ2-1 TRBV6-8 ASSPPGQGIRNEQF
TRBJ1-1 TRBV6-5 ASTPDRVLTEAF
TRBJ2-7 TRBV12-5 ASGPDRGLYYEQY